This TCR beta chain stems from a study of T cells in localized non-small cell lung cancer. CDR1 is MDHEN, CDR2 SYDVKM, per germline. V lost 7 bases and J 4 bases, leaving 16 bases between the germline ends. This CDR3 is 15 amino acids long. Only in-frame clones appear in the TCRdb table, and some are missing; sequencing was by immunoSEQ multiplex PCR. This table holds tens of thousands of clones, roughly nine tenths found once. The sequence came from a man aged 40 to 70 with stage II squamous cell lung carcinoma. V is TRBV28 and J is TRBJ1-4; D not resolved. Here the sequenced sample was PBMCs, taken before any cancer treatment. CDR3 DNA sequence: TGTGCCAGCAAGTCTGGGTCGGGAAATAATGAAAAACTGTTTTTT. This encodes CASKSGSGNNEKLFF.